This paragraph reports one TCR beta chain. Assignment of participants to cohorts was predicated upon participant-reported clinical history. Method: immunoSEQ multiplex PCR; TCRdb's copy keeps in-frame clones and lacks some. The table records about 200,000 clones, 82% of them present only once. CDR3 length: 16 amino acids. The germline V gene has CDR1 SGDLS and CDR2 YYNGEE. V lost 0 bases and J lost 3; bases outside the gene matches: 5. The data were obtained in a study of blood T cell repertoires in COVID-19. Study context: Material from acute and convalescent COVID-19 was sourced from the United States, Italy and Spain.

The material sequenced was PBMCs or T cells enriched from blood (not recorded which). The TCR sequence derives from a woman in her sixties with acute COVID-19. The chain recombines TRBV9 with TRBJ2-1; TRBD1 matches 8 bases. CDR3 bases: TGTGCCAGCAGCGTAGGGTGGGGGACAGGCTACAATGAGCAGTTCTTC. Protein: CASSVGWGTGYNEQFF.